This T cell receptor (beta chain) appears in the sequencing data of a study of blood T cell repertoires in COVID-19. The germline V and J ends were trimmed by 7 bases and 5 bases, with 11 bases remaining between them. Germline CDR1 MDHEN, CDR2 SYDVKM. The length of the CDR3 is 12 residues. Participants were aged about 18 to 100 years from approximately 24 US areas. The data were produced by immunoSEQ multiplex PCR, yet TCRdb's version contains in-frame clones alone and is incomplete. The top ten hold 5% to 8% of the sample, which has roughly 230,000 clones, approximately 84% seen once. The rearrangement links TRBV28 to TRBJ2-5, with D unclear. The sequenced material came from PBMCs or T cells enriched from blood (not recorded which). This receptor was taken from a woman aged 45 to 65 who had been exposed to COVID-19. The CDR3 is CASIDTRETQYF. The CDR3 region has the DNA TGTGCCAGCATCGATACTCGGGAGACCCAGTACTTC.